This TCR beta chain was found in a study of response to subunit inactivated influenza vaccine. TCRdb redid the calling of the RT-PCR reads with MiXCR, one entry per CDR3 protein. The sample comprises about 530,000 distinct CDR3 sequences, about 12% of which are singletons, and roughly 10% rests with the top ten. Germline lookup yields CDR1 ENHRY and CDR2 SYGVKD. The CDR3 covers 14 residues. Between the trimmed V and J ends, which lost 4 bases and 3 bases, there was a span of 13 bases. This clonotype was detected a few times. This sequence was found in a man aged 50 to 60 who received an inactivated influenza vaccine. Source: PBMCs from blood, taken on the day of vaccination. This chain links TRBV10-3 with TRBJ2-7; D gene uncertain. The CDR3 region is CAISGVSSSYEQYF. CDR3 in DNA: TGTGCCATCAGTGGGGTTAGCTCCAGCTACGAGCAGTACTTC.